This T cell receptor beta chain was identified in a study of blood T cell repertoires in COVID-19. Study background: Acute and convalescent COVID-19 specimens originated in the United States, Italy and Spain. Nucleic acid was either cDNA or gDNA, and it came from T cells, B-cell-depleted T cells, or PBMCs.

Per the study methods: Amplification with reference gene primers provided the estimates of nucleated cell counts. This table comes from immunoSEQ multiplex PCR, and its TCRdb copy is limited to in-frame clones, with some not included. V and J calls and clone size follow that table, whereas D and trimming were derived from the DNA. The sample has some 150,000 clones, under 90% seen once. Trimming at V came to 4 bases and at J to 5 bases, leaving 8 bases not matched to a gene. The CDR3 is made up of 14 amino acids. Germline V gene lookup returns CDR1 SGDLS and CDR2 YYNGEE. The rearrangement joins TRBV9 to TRBJ2-5; TRBD1 matches 7 bases. Sequenced: peripheral blood. The clonotype was recovered from a man aged 55 to 70 with acute or convalescent COVID-19. CDR3 bases: TGTGCCAGCAGCCAGACAGGGTCTAGGGAGACCCAGTACTTC. Protein sequence: CASSQTGSRETQYF.